This T cell receptor (beta chain) derives from a study of blood T cell repertoires in COVID-19 (TCRdb year 2020). Context from the whole study: Samples from collaborators originated in the United States, Italy and Spain and spanned both the acute and convalescent phases of COVID-19. Sample metadata almost always included a de-identified subject ID, COVID-19 status, age in years and sex. Where available, HLA class I and class II types were obtained from metadata supplied by the sample provider rather than from assay-based typing. The dataset comprised deeply sampled blood TCRbeta repertoires from subjects exposed to, actively infected with, or recovered from COVID-19. The repertoires were released in a freely available public database meant as a resource for research on the immune response to SARS-CoV-2. The prospective study material was composed of cDNA or gDNA derived from T cells, B-cell-depleted T cells, or PBMCs. The samples were drawn from the first 160 participants of the ongoing ImmuneRACE study and from 1,200 or so subjects provided by 6 global collaborators. The investigation overall reported the following: The amount of clinical and demographic metadata varied by source and participant and was provided uncurated.

CDR1 and CDR2 were assigned from the germline V gene as SGHTA and FQGNSA. The trim is 7 bases for V and 1 base for J, with a gap of 22 bases between the germline ends. The CDR3, from cysteine to phenylalanine, totals 17 residues. CDR3 DNA only is kept here, 51 bases in frame from base 1. The immunoSEQ Assay, a bias-controlled multiplex PCR, was used to amplify TCRbeta CDR3 regions from genomic DNA. Turning to the authors' computational methods: The number of nucleated cells in each sample was estimated by amplification of reference gene primers within the assay. Sequence reads were collapsed and filtered to measure the absolute abundance of every unique TCRbeta CDR3 rearrangement. For each sample, productive Simpson clonality was calculated as the square root of Simpson's diversity index over productive rearrangements. TCRdb limited this immuneACCESS table to in-frame rearrangements with V and J called. A share of clones is missing; checked studies link under half to unresolved V genes, and the rest is unexplained. V, J and clone size are taken as reported in that table, and D and trimming were inferred from the DNA itself. For this sample the table gives 200,000 to 250,000 clones, of which 80% to 90% were detected only once. More than 4.5% of the sample is in the top ten clones.

Participants in the prospective study were aged roughly 18 to 89 years, lived in over 20 United States geographic areas, and enrolled through a virtual design. In the prospective study, participants were assigned to cohorts based on the clinical history participants reported in a screening survey and a study questionnaire. A participant counted as exposed if, within 2 weeks of entering the study, that participant had been in contact with someone who had a PCR-confirmed or clinician-diagnosed COVID-19 case. In the prospective study, whole blood, serum and a nasopharyngeal or oropharyngeal swab were collected from each participant by mobile phlebotomists. Participants in the prospective study had the option to provide additional blood draws and questionnaires over a roughly 2-month period. Prospective study blood samples were shipped either frozen or at room temperature before DNA extraction. In the case of this clone: The antigen it recognizes is unknown. No much larger clone exists at a distance of one base, and base qualities are not known.

The TCR originated in a woman aged 45-60 years who had been exposed to COVID-19. The specimen was PBMCs or T cells enriched from blood (not recorded which). The sequence is built from TRBV7-2 and TRBJ1-2; the D gene is possibly TRBD1, with 5 bases matching. The CDR3 in this case is CASTPNALNRLNYGYTF. The sequence in DNA is TGTGCCAGCACCCCTAACGCTTTAAACAGGCTTAACTATGGCTACACCTTC.